This TCR beta chain was profiled in a study of shared clonotypes between healthy human individuals. This table comes from immunoSEQ multiplex PCR, and its TCRdb copy is limited to in-frame clones, with some not included. This sample yields over 700,000 clones, of which 55% to 75% are seen a single time; under 2% belongs to the top ten. Germline-derived CDR1 and CDR2 are WSHSY and SAAADI. Trimming left V 6 bases short and J 3 bases short, with 2 bases between. The CDR3 covers 11 residues. With respect to this clone: A much larger clone differs by one base, so this may be a read error.

The rearrangement joins TRBV10-2 to TRBJ1-4; D gene unclear. The sample taken for sequencing was memory CD4+ T cells sorted from blood. Subset: CD45RA-negative fraction. The origin of this receptor is a woman in her 30s in good health. The CDR3 DNA sequence: TGCGCCAGCAGGTCTAATGAAAAACTGTTTTTT. Translation gives CASRSNEKLFF.